Below are 19 T cell receptor beta chains sequenced from a single sample in a study of vaccination and CD4 T cells after COVID-19 (dated by TCRdb to between 2021 and 2022). The label giving this sample's treatment or condition can be read as: roughly 10-day PBMC culture with coronavirus spike peptide pools or control peptides (ViraFEST assay). The library was built by means of PCR. TCRdb lists the instrument as Illumina iSeq 100. TCR sequencing of DNA from cultured CD4+ T cells used the Oncomine TCR Beta short-read assay at the Johns Hopkins FTIC core. In TCRdb, the public reads were trimmed at Q25 with fastp and aligned with MiXCR, with productive beta chains retained. Each entry merges the rows of one CDR3 protein and shows their most common DNA and genes. The sample table holds around 10,000 distinct CDR3 sequences, of which about 40% were seen once. About 35% of the sample is held by the ten biggest clonotypes.

These receptors are not linked to any known antigen. The sequenced material came from CD4+ T cells from blood, cultured in vitro. The receptors were gathered from a human donor who had recovered from COVID-19.

The rearrangement uses TRBV2 and TRBJ2-3, with 13 bases fitting TRBD2. J gave up 4 bases and V 5 bases, and 0 bases lay outside the gene matches. CDR3 size: 14 residues. Germline-derived CDR1 and CDR2 are SNHLY and FYNNEI. The CDR3 loop is CASSTSGGADTQYF. CDR3 DNA: TGTGCCAGCAGTACTAGCGGGGGGGCAGATACGCAGTATTTT.

This clonotype turned up a few times. The chain links TRBV20-1 to TRBJ1-1; the match to TRBD1 covers 8 bases. CDR1 DFQATT and CDR2 SNEGSKA come from the germline V gene (reference sequence). Losses at the gene ends were 5 bases for V and 1 base for J; bases not matched to a gene: 6. The CDR3 is 14 amino acids. Here the CDR3 DNA reads TGCAGTGCTCCCTCTCAGGGGGCGAACACTGAAGCTTTCTTT. As protein: CSAPSQGANTEAFF.

CDR3 protein: CAWSGRRGNQPQHF. The CDR3 DNA follows: TGTGCCTGGAGTGGAAGGAGGGGGAATCAGCCCCAGCATTTT. This chain connects TRBV30 to TRBJ1-5, with D possibly being TRBD1 (6 bases). The CDR3 sequence is 14 residues long. The germline V gene encodes CDR1 GTSNPN and CDR2 SVGIG (reference sequence). Trimming removed 1 base from V and 4 bases from J, with 11 bases in between.

This clonotype has a handful of counts. This sequence joins TRBV7-2 and TRBJ2-3; the D gene is possibly TRBD1 (6 bases). The germline V and J ends were trimmed by 5 bases and 4 bases, with 31 bases remaining between them. This CDR3 is 20 amino acids long. Looked up from germline, CDR1 is SGHTA and CDR2 is FQGNSA. As DNA, the CDR3 is TGTGCCAGCAGCCCCTATGGAGTGGGGGCGGCTCTACCACAACCAGATACGCAGTATTTT. Protein sequence: CASSPYGVGAALPQPDTQYF.

The chain carries TRBV7-9 and TRBJ2-2, with TRBD2 as a possible D gene (5 bases). The CDR3 is made up of 15 amino acids. Germline CDR1 SEHNR, CDR2 FQNEAQ (reference sequence). V lost 1 base to trimming and J lost 4 bases, with 10 bases between them. For the CDR3, the DNA is TGTGCCAGCAGCTTAGGAGGGATTTCCACCGGGGAGCTGTTTTTT. This sequence encodes CASSLGGISTGELFF.

A few counts support this clonotype. The chain combines TRBV7-9 with TRBJ2-7; 7 bases agree with TRBD2. This CDR3 is built from 17 residues. With 5 bases clipped from V and 1 base from J, the junction kept 14 bases outside the gene matches. Germline-derived CDR1 and CDR2 are SEHNR and FQNEAQ (reference sequence). In nucleotides, the CDR3 is TGTGCCAGCAGCCCCCGTGGCGGGGGTCGATATTCCTACGAGCAGTACTTC. Translation gives CASSPRGGGRYSYEQYF.

The table lists this clonotype with a count of one. The junction does not match germline at one end; this may be a read error. The chain has TRBV12-3 or TRBV12-4 and TRBJ2-3; D remains ambiguous. The CDR3 is 12 residues long. The CDR3 sequence: CASSLGVLERNF. The DNA for the CDR3 is TGTGCCAGCAGCCTTGGGGTCCTCGAGAGGAATTTT.

The chain is built from TRBV18 and TRBJ2-3, with D possibly being TRBD1 (5 bases). CDR1 and CDR2 from the germline V gene are KGHSH and LQKENI. The CDR3 totals 14 residues. The ends were cut back, 1 base at V and 0 bases at J, with 5 bases in the middle. In nucleotides, the CDR3 is TGTGCCAGCTCACCACAGGGGAGCACAGATACGCAGTATTTT. The encoded protein is CASSPQGSTDTQYF.

Comment on this clonotype: One junction end disagrees with the germline gene, perhaps due to a read error. The V and J genes are TRBV5-1 and TRBJ1-1, with D unclear. The CDR3 has 16 amino acids. Germline V CDR1 and CDR2: SGHRS, YFSETQ. The CDR3 DNA sequence: TGCACCAGCAGCCCGCCGCGGGAGGGTGTGAACACTGAAGCTTTCTTT. Amino acids: CTSSPPREGVNTEAFF.

The chain employs TRBV20-1 and TRBJ1-2, with unresolved D. The length of the CDR3 is 11 residues. The germline V gene has CDR1 DFQATT and CDR2 SNEGSKA (reference sequence). Trimming left V 6 bases short and J 7 bases short, with 12 bases between. CDR3 amino acids: CSARTYAGYTF. CDR3 DNA: TGCAGTGCAAGGACCTATGCTGGCTACACCTTC.

The J gene is TRBJ1-2, the V gene TRBV11-3; D is perhaps TRBD1 (5 bases). Looked up from germline, CDR1 is SGHNT and CDR2 is YENEEA. V lost 0 bases to trimming and J lost 9 bases, with 14 bases between them. This CDR3 region has 14 residues. CDR3 DNA sequence: TGTGCCAGCAGCTTAGACGGGGCCGGGCGGCGCTACACCTTC. Translating it yields CASSLDGAGRRYTF.

The V call is TRBV20-1, the J call TRBJ1-1; maybe TRBD1 (5 bases). Trimming left V 0 bases short and J 4 bases short, with 21 bases between. CDR3 size: 17 residues. From germline, CDR1 is DFQATT and CDR2 SNEGSKA (reference sequence). The CDR3 nucleotides are TGCAGTGCTAGAGATCAGGGCAGGGTGTCTGGGGTCACTGAAGCTTTCTTT. Translation: CSARDQGRVSGVTEAFF.

The sample holds a few counts of this clonotype. DNA for the CDR3: TGTGCCTGGAGCAGGGACCGAAACACTGAAGCTTTCTTT. Protein: CAWSRDRNTEAFF. V usage is TRBV30 and J usage is TRBJ1-1, with a tentative D call TRBD1 (5 bases). CDR1 is GTSNPN, CDR2 SVGIG, per germline (reference sequence). The CDR3 runs 13 residues. The germline V and J ends were trimmed by 3 bases and 2 bases, with 10 bases remaining between them. The whole variable domain, filled in from reference TRBV30 and TRBJ1-1, reads SQTIHQWPATLVQPVGSPLSLECTVEGTSNPNLYWYRQAAGRGLQLLFYSVGIGQISSEVPQNLSASRPQDRQFILSSKKLLLSDSGFYLCAWSRDRNTEAFFGQGTRLTVV.

The chain couples TRBV6-1 to TRBJ1-3, with D perhaps matching TRBD1 (5 bases). The CDR3 contains 15 residues. The V gene lost 4 bases and the J gene lost 1 base, with 11 bases spanning the gap. Germline-derived CDR1 and CDR2 are MNHNS and SASEGT. CDR3 region: CASSVSGGSGNTIYF. The CDR3 DNA reads TGTGCCAGCAGTGTCTCCGGGGGATCTGGAAACACCATATATTTT.

The V call is TRBV5-4, the J call TRBJ1-2; D is perhaps TRBD1 (5 bases). Germline V lookup: CDR1 SGHNT, CDR2 YYREEE (reference sequence). V lost 2 bases, J lost 6 bases, and 14 bases lay in between. This CDR3 is 14 amino acids long. The CDR3 DNA sequence: TGTGCCAGCAGCTTCCCCGGGACCGAAAATGGCTACACCTTC. It specifies CASSFPGTENGYTF.

The chain couples TRBV19 to TRBJ2-7, with D perhaps matching TRBD1 (5 bases). Germline assignment: CDR1 LNHDA and CDR2 SQIVND (reference sequence). V lost 0 bases, J lost 6 bases, and 12 bases lay in between. The CDR3 has 14 residues. CDR3 DNA: TGTGCCAGTAGTATAGATCTCAGGGTTGGCGAGCAGTACTTC. Amino acid sequence: CASSIDLRVGEQYF.

The rearrangement uses TRBV30 and TRBJ1-2, with 8 bases fitting TRBD1. This CDR3 is 12 amino acids long. Per germline, CDR1 GTSNPN and CDR2 SVGIG (reference sequence). The V gene end was trimmed by 1 base and the J gene end by 10 bases; junction bases not matched to a gene: 5. The CDR3 spells CAWSDRQGFYTF. CDR3 coding DNA: TGTGCCTGGAGTGACAGACAGGGGTTCTACACCTTC.

CDR3 DNA sequence: TGTGCCAGCACTAACGCGGAGGGGGTAAACATTCAGTACTTC. This sequence encodes CASTNAEGVNIQYF. The chain joins TRBV2 to TRBJ2-4, with D perhaps assigned TRBD1 or TRBD2 (6 bases each). The CDR3 sequence is 14 residues long. Trimming pared 7 bases from V and 6 bases from J, leaving 16 bases between. The germline gives CDR1 SNHLY, CDR2 FYNNEI.

This clonotype was found a few times. The chain employs TRBV6-1 and TRBJ2-5, with D unclear. The V end lost 8 bases, the J end lost 5 bases, and 18 bases lay between the germline ends. This CDR3 spans 14 amino acids. Germline V gives CDR1 MNHNS, CDR2 SASEGT. CDR3 amino acids: CASFGTAQFETQYF. CDR3 nucleotides: TGTGCCAGCTTCGGAACAGCCCAGTTCGAGACCCAGTACTTC.